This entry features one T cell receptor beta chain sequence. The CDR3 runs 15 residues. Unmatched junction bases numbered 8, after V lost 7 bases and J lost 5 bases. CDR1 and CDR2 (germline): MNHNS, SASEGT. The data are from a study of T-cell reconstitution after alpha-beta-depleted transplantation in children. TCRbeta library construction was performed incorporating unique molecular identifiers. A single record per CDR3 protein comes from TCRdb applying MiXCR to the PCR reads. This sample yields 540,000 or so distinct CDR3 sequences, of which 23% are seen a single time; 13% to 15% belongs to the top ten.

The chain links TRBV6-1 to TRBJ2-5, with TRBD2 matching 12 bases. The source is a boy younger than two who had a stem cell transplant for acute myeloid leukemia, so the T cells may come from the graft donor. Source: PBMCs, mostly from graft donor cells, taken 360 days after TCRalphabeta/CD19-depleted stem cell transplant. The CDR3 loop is CASTLGGTSGETQYF. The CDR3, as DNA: TGTGCCAGCACCTTAGGGGGGACTAGCGGGGAGACCCAGTACTTC.